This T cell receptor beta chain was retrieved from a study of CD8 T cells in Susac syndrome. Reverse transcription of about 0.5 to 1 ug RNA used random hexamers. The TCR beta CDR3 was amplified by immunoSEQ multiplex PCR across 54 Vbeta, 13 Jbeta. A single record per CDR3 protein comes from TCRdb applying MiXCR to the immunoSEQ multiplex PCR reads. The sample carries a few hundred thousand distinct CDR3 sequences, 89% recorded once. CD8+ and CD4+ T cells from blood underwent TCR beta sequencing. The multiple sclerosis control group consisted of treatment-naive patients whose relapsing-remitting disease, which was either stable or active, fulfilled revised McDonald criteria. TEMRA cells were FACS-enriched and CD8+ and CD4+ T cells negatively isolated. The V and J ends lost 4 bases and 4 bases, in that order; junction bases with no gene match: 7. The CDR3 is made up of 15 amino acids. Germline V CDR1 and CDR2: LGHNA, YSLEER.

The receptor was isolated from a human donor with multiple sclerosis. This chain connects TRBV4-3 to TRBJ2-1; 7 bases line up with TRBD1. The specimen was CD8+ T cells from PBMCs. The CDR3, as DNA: TGCGCCAGCAGCCCCGCCGGGACAGATTACAATGAGCAGTTCTTC. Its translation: CASSPAGTDYNEQFF.